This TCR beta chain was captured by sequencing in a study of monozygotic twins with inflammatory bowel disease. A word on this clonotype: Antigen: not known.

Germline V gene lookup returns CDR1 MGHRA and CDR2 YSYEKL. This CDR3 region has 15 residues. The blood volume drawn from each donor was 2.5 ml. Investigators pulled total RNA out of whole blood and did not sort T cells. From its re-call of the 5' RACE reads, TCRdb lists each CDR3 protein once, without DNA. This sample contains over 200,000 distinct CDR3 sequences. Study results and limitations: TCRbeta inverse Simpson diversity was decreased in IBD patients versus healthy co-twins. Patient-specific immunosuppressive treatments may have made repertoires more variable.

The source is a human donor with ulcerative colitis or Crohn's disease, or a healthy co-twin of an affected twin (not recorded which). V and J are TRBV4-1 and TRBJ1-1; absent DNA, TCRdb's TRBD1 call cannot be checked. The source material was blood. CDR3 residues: CASRRGLKLNTEAFF.